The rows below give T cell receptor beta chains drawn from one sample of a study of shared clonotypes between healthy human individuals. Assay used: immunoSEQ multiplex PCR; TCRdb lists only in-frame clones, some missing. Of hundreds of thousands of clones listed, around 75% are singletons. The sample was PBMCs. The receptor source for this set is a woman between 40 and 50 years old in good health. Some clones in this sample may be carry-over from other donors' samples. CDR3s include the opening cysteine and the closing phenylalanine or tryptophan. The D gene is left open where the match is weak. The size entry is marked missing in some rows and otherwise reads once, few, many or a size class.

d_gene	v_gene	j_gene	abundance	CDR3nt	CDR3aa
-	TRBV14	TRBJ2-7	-	TGTGCCAGCAGCCAAGTTCAGAGCTCCTACGAGCAGTACTTC	CASSQVQSSYEQYF
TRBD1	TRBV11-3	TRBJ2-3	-	TGTGCCAGCAGCCGGACAGGGGGTGGGGATACGCAGTATTTT	CASSRTGGGDTQYF
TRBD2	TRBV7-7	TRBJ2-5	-	TGTGCTAGCAGCTTTGGGACGGGGGGGTACCAAGAGACCCAGTACTTC	CASSFGTGGYQETQYF
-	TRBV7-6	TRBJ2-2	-	TGTGCCAGCAGCCTAACGGACAGGAACACCGGGGAGCTGTTTTTT	CASSLTDRNTGELFF
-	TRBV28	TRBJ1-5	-	TGTGCCAGCCGGGCCAGACTGCGAGGCGATCAGCCCCAGCATTTT	CASRARLRGDQPQHF
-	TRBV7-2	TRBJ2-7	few	TGTGCCAGCAGCTTAGCGACCAGAGGTGGCGAGCAGTACTTC	CASSLATRGGEQYF
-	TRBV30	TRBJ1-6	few	TGTGCCTGTTCGACAGGTACCGATAATTCACCCCTCCACTTT	CACSTGTDNSPLHF
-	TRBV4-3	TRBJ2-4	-	TGCGCCAGCAGCCAAGATGTGGGAGGAGCCAAAAACATTCAGTACTTC	CASSQDVGGAKNIQYF
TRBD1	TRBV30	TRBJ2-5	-	TGTGCCTGGAGGCTCCGGGACAGGGAGTGGGAGACCCAGTACTTC	CAWRLRDREWETQYF
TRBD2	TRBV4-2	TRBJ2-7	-	TGTGCCAGCAGCCAAGAAATGGGAGGGGCCTCCTACGAGCAGTACTTC	CASSQEMGGASYEQYF
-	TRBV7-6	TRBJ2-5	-	TGTGCCAGCAGCTTAGCGGGAGAGCCAGCTGAGACCCAGTACTTC	CASSLAGEPAETQYF
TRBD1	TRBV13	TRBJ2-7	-	TGTGCCAGCAGCAGAACAGGGGGTTCCTACGAGCAGTACTTC	CASSRTGGSYEQYF
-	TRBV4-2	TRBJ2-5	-	TGTGCCAGCAGCCCTCGAGGGGAGACCCAGTACTTC	CASSPRGETQYF
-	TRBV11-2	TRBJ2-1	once	TGTGCCAGCAGAGGACCAGAAAACAATGAGCAGTTCTTC	CASRGPENNEQFF
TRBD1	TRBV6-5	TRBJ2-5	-	TGTGCCAGCACCGCAGGGGGCGTGGAGACCCAGTACTTC	CASTAGGVETQYF
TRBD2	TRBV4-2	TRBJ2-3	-	TGTGCCAGCAGCCAAGGACTCTCTAGCGGGAGTGCAAATACGCAGTATTTT	CASSQGLSSGSANTQYF
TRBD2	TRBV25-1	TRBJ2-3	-	TGTGCCAGTGGCGGAAGCGGGAGTTTATATACGCAGTATTTT	CASGGSGSLYTQYF
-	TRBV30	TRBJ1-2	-	TGTGCCTGGAGTGTCGGAAGCAGAAACTATGGCTACACCTTC	CAWSVGSRNYGYTF
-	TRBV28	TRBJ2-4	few	TGTGCCAGCAGTCTCGGGACGGACTTAGCCAAAAACATTCAGTACTTC	CASSLGTDLAKNIQYF
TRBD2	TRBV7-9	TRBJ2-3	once	TGTGCCAGCAGCTTAAATGTGCGGGAGGATACAGATACGCAGTATTTT	CASSLNVREDTDTQYF
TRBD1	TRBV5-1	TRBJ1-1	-	TGCGCCAGCAGAGCAGGGGGCAACACTGAAGCTTTCTTT	CASRAGGNTEAFF
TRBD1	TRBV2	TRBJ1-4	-	TGTGCCAGCAGGGCCGGGACAGGGCCTAATGAAAAACTGTTTTTT	CASRAGTGPNEKLFF
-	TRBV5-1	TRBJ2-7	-	TGCGCCAGCAGCTTAAGGACAGAGAGCTCCTACGAGCAGTACTTC	CASSLRTESSYEQYF
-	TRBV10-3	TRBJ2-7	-	TGTGCCATCAGCGAAGCCGGATACGAGCAGTACTTC	CAISEAGYEQYF
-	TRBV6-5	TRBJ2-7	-	TGTGCCAGCACCCGCGGGCTCGAACTCTCCTACGAGCAGTACTTC	CASTRGLELSYEQYF
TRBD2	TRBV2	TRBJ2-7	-	TGTGCCAGCAGTGAGGGACTAGCGGTTCACGAGCAGTACTTC	CASSEGLAVHEQYF
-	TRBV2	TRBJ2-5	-	TGTGCCAGCAGTGAACCCCGAACAGTACAAGAGACCCAGTACTTC	CASSEPRTVQETQYF
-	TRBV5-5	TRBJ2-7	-	TGTGCCAGCAGCCTGGAGGGGATGAGCACCTACGAGCAGTACTTC	CASSLEGMSTYEQYF
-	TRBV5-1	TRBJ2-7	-	TGCGCCAGCAGCTTGGTTGAGGCCTCCTCGCTACGAGAGCAGTACTTC	CASSLVEASSLREQYF
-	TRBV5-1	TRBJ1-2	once	TGCGCCAGCAGCCTTGGAGCGGGGGCCGGTGGCTACACCTTC	CASSLGAGAGGYTF
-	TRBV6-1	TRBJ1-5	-	TGTGCCAGCACCTCAGGGGACCAGCCCCAGCATTTT	CASTSGDQPQHF
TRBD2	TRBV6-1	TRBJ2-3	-	TGTGCCAGCAGTCCACGGGGACTAGCGACAGATACGCAGTATTTT	CASSPRGLATDTQYF
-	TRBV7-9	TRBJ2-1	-	TGTGCCAGCAGCAACGACAATGAGCAGTTCTTC	CASSNDNEQFF